What follows is one T cell receptor (beta chain) and its context. Antigen: not known. These data are taken from a study of blood T cells in healthy people across ages. Through a sample-barcoded 5' primer and a J-beta primer mix, a second PCR was run for about 6 to 11 cycles. Tagging of each cDNA molecule was performed by a template-switch adaptor with 12 random nucleotides. A single record per CDR3 protein comes from TCRdb applying MiXCR to the 5' RACE reads. The table lists some 370,000 distinct CDR3 sequences, about 55% of them singletons, with over 40% in the top ten. Whole-study findings and limits: Age showed a roughly linear inverse relationship with TCR beta diversity per million T cells. More naive CD4+ cells and higher diversity marked long-lived donors relative to aged donors.

CDR3 length: 15 amino acids. V lost 6 bases to trimming and J lost 7 bases; unmatched junction nucleotides: 11. Per germline, CDR1 MNHEY and CDR2 SMNVEV (reference sequence). The chain recombines TRBV27 with TRBJ2-7; 11 positions match TRBD1. What was sequenced was blood. This clonotype originated in a man in his fifties or sixties in good health. CDR3 coding DNA: TGTGCCAGCAGAATGCCGGGACAGGGGGTTGGTGAGCAGTACTTC. It specifies CASRMPGQGVGEQYF.